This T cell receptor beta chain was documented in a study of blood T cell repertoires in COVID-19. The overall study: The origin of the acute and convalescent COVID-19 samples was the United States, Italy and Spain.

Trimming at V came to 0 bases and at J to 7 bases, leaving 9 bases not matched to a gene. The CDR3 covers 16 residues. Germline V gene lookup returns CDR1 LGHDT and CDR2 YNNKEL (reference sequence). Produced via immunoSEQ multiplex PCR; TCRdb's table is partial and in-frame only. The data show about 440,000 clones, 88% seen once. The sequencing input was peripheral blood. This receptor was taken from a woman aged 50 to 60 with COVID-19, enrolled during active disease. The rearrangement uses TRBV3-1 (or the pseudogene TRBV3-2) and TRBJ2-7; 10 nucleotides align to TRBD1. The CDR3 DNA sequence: TGTGCCAGCAGCCAAGATCTGGGACAGGGGAGGGGGGAGCAGTACTTC. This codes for CASSQDLGQGRGEQYF.